These 20 T cell receptor beta chains came from one sample sequenced in a study of blood T cell repertoires in COVID-19. Produced via immunoSEQ multiplex PCR; TCRdb's table is partial and in-frame only. The sample records about 59,000 clones, around 85% being singletons. Sequences were obtained from peripheral blood. These receptors were obtained from a human donor in a cohort sampled during active COVID-19.

The V call is TRBV3-1 (or the pseudogene TRBV3-2), the J call TRBJ2-1; 12 bases are shared with TRBD2. V trimming: 4 bases; J trimming: 5 bases; junction bases outside the gene matches: 3. The CDR3 extends over 15 amino acids. CDR1 and CDR2 from the germline V gene are LGHDT and YNNKEL (reference sequence). In DNA form, the CDR3 reads TGTGCCAGCAGCCCGGGACTAGCGGGCGACAATGAGCAGTTCTTC. Amino acids: CASSPGLAGDNEQFF.

The gene calls are TRBV6-6 and TRBJ1-1, with 10 nucleotides matching TRBD1. Germline-derived CDR1 and CDR2 are MNHNY and SVGAGI (reference sequence). Trimming cost V 6 bases and J 10 bases; bases outside gene matches: 17. This CDR3 is 16 amino acids long. CDR3: CASSPADGTGVPGAFF. The CDR3, as DNA: TGTGCCAGCAGCCCCGCGGACGGGACAGGGGTTCCAGGAGCTTTCTTT.

The chain is built from TRBV5-8 and TRBJ2-1; the match to TRBD2 covers 10 bases. The J segment lost 4 bases and the V segment lost 4 bases, leaving 8 bases of the junction unmatched. CDR1 is SGHTS and CDR2 is YDEGEE in the germline V gene. The CDR3 runs to 16 residues. In nucleotides, the CDR3 is TGTGCCAGCAGCCGCACTGGGACTAGCGCTTACAATGAGCAGTTCTTC. As protein: CASSRTGTSAYNEQFF.

V is TRBV19 and J is TRBJ2-1; 7 nucleotides agree with TRBD2. Trimming took 5 bases from V and 2 from J; bases not matched to a gene: 6. This CDR3 has 15 residues. Germline assignment: CDR1 LNHDA and CDR2 SQIVND (reference sequence). Here the CDR3 reads CASSHGGGTYNEQFF. The DNA for the CDR3 is TGTGCCAGTAGTCACGGCGGGGGAACCTACAATGAGCAGTTCTTC. Full variable domain (remainder filled in from reference TRBV19 and TRBJ2-1): DGGITQSPKYLFRKEGQNVTLSCEQNLNHDAMYWYRQDPGQGLRLIYYSQIVNDFQKGDIAEGYSVSREKKESFPLTVTSAQKNPTAFYLCASSHGGGTYNEQFFGPGTRLTVL.

This chain connects TRBV9 to TRBJ2-7; weak D call: TRBD1 (6 bases). The CDR3 has 16 amino acids. Trimming removed 2 bases at V and 7 bases at J, with 22 bases between. The germline V gene has CDR1 SGDLS and CDR2 YYNGEE. The CDR3 loop is CASSVGSQGSLGEQYF. The CDR3 bases are TGTGCCAGCAGCGTGGGCTCACAGGGATCCTTGGGGGAGCAGTACTTC.

The chain links TRBV30 to TRBJ2-2; a possible D gene is TRBD2 (6 bases). The CDR3 totals 15 residues. CDR1 is GTSNPN, CDR2 SVGIG, per germline (reference sequence). Trimming cost V 4 bases and J 4 bases, with 16 bases left between them. The CDR3 bases are TGTGCCTGGATAAACCGGGACTTGAGCACCGGGGAGCTGTTTTTT. It is translated as CAWINRDLSTGELFF.

This clone came up a few times. The V call is TRBV28, the J call TRBJ1-2; maybe TRBD1 (5 bases). Trimming stripped 3 bases from V and 0 bases from J, with 8 bases between. Germline-derived CDR1 and CDR2 are MDHEN and SYDVKM. The CDR3 sequence is 14 residues long. The CDR3: CASSFSTANYGYTF. The CDR3 DNA follows: TGTGCCAGCAGTTTCTCGACAGCTAACTATGGCTACACCTTC.

The chain couples TRBV7-2 to TRBJ2-2, with 10 positions matching TRBD1. Looked up from germline, CDR1 is SGHTA and CDR2 is FQGNSA. CDR3 length: 15 amino acids. V shed 5 bases and J 7 bases; nucleotides not matched to a gene: 7. The CDR3 DNA reads TGTGCCAGCAGCCCAGGGACAGGGGTTTACGGGGAGCTGTTTTTT. It yields the protein CASSPGTGVYGELFF.

This chain connects TRBV21-1 to TRBJ2-1; TRBD2 is the table's D call, not checked against the DNA. TRBV21-1 is labeled a pseudogene. The CDR3 has 17 amino acids. CDR3 bases: TGTGCCAGCAGCAAAGGAAGGGGTACTAGCGGACCCAATGAGCAGTTCTTC. This codes for CASSKGRGTSGPNEQFF.

V gene TRBV29-1 combines with J gene TRBJ2-3, with TRBD1 identical over 9 bases. Trimming cost V 6 bases and J 4 bases; bases outside gene matches: 8. Germline V gene lookup returns CDR1 SQVTM and CDR2 ANQGSEA. This CDR3 spans 14 amino acids. The DNA of the CDR3 is TGCAGCGTCCCCGGGACAGGGATAGCAGATACGCAGTATTTT. This gives the protein CSVPGTGIADTQYF.

This clone appeared a few times. The rearrangement links TRBV7-9 to TRBJ2-7; perhaps TRBD2 as D (5 bases). CDR3 length: 14 residues. Germline CDR1 SEHNR, CDR2 FQNEAQ (reference sequence). The V end lost 5 bases, the J end lost 2 bases, and 13 bases lay between the germline ends. This CDR3 reads CASSGRTSTYEQYF. The CDR3 region has the DNA TGTGCCAGCAGCGGGCGGACTTCTACCTACGAGCAGTACTTC.

V usage is TRBV28 and J usage is TRBJ2-3; 13 positions match TRBD2. The CDR3 spans 15 residues. Germline V gene data show CDR1 as MDHEN and CDR2 as SYDVKM. V shed 5 bases, J shed 4 bases, and the junction held 3 bases outside the gene matches. CDR3 region: CASSGLAGVADTQYF. CDR3 bases: TGTGCCAGCAGTGGACTAGCGGGAGTGGCAGATACGCAGTATTTT.

The chain carries TRBV2 and TRBJ2-5, with TRBD1 matching over 9 bases. The CDR3 consists of 14 residues. Germline CDR1 and CDR2: SNHLY and FYNNEI. The V gene end was trimmed by 6 bases and the J gene end by 5 bases; junction bases not matched to a gene: 7. CDR3 loop: CASSRQGGRETQYF. The CDR3 region has the DNA TGTGCCAGCAGCCGACAGGGGGGACGGGAGACCCAGTACTTC.

The chain uses TRBV7-2 and TRBJ1-2; TRBD1 aligns across 7 bases. Unmatched junction bases numbered 13, after V lost 5 bases and J lost 7 bases. CDR1 and CDR2 (germline): SGHTA, FQGNSA. The CDR3 covers 15 residues. The CDR3, as DNA: TGTGCCAGCAGCCTCACCACAGGGGCCGGGGGTGGCTACACCTTC. It is translated as CASSLTTGAGGGYTF.

This clone was seen only a few times. The rearrangement uses TRBV29-1 and TRBJ1-3; D is possibly TRBD1 (6 bases). This CDR3 region has 17 residues. Trimming stripped 5 bases from V and 5 bases from J, with 25 bases between. Germline CDR1 and CDR2: SQVTM and ANQGSEA. Here the CDR3 reads CSVPSLGGQGSRNTIYF. CDR3 coding DNA: TGCAGCGTTCCATCCCTCGGGGGGCAGGGCAGCAGAAACACCATATATTTT.

The chain combines TRBV24-1 with TRBJ2-5, with TRBD1 matching 9 bases. With V trimmed by 4 bases and J by 5 bases, 7 bases remained unmatched. Germline loops: CDR1 KGHDR, CDR2 SFDVKD. CDR3 length equals 15 residues. The CDR3, as DNA: TGTGCCACCAGTGACCGGGACAGGGTCGAGGAGACCCAGTACTTC. Amino acid sequence: CATSDRDRVEETQYF.

In the case of this clone: The junction does not match germline at one end; this may be a read error. The genes are TRBV27 and TRBJ1-1; D gene unclear. The germline V gene has CDR1 MNHEY and CDR2 SMNVEV (reference sequence). This CDR3 region has 13 residues. The chain's CDR3 is CASNLERGTEAFF. The CDR3 region has the DNA TGTGCCAGCAATTTAGAGCGGGGCACTGAAGCTTTCTTT.

The V and J genes are TRBV18 and TRBJ2-3, with a tentative D call TRBD2 (6 bases). Germline values: CDR1 KGHSH, CDR2 LQKENI. The CDR3 totals 18 residues. V shed 1 base and J shed 0 bases, with 17 bases lying between them. The CDR3 bases are TGTGCCAGCTCACCACAAATGGACGCGGGGCTCAGCACAGATACGCAGTATTTT. Protein sequence: CASSPQMDAGLSTDTQYF.

The chain employs TRBV5-5 and TRBJ2-5; D gene uncertain. With 4 bases removed from V and 1 base from J, the gap between germline ends came to 11 bases. The CDR3 spans 14 residues. The germline CDR1 and CDR2 sequences are SGHKS and YYEKEE (reference sequence). The CDR3 loop is CASSMGSGQETQYF. CDR3 in DNA: TGTGCCAGCAGCATGGGGTCGGGCCAAGAGACCCAGTACTTC.

This clone was detected only a few times. This chain uses TRBV2 with TRBJ2-2, with D perhaps TRBD1 (6 bases). The germline CDR1 and CDR2 sequences are SNHLY and FYNNEI. The CDR3 length is 13 residues. The V and J ends lost 6 bases and 4 bases respectively, with 9 bases between them. CDR3 loop: CASSGTTTGELFF. The DNA for the CDR3 is TGTGCCAGCAGCGGGACAACCACCGGGGAGCTGTTTTTT.